This entry lists 9 T cell receptor beta chains sequenced from one sample in a study of T-cell memory formation after mild COVID-19. TCRdb analysed the 5' RACE reads with MiXCR anew, one entry per CDR3 protein. The data hold about 340,000 distinct CDR3 sequences, with approximately 21% observed a single time. Material: PBMCs or a T cell subset sorted from them (not recorded which). Every receptor here comes from an adult woman who had mild COVID-19 (a few samples of this study predate the infection). Cell type and time point are not known.

This chain uses TRBV15 with TRBJ1-6, with D unresolved. This CDR3 is built from 15 residues. The germline V and J ends were trimmed by 0 bases and 8 bases, with 11 bases remaining between them. CDR1 LNHNV and CDR2 YYDKDF come from the germline V gene (reference sequence). The CDR3 coding sequence is TGTGCCACCAGCAGAGATGTGTTGACGGATTCACCCCTCCACTTT. Its protein is CATSRDVLTDSPLHF.

This clonotype has more than one count but fewer than ten. The chain carries TRBV6-2 or TRBV6-3 and TRBJ1-5; D uncertain. This CDR3 comprises 16 residues. V was cut by 5 bases and J by 3 bases, with 17 bases left in between. CDR1 MNHEY and CDR2 SVGEGT come from the germline V gene. The DNA for the CDR3 is TGTGCCAGCAGTCCCGCCAACAGATTCTACAATCAGCCCCAGCATTTT. Protein product: CASSPANRFYNQPQHF.

This rearrangement joins TRBV20-1 to TRBJ2-7, with a tentative D call TRBD2 (6 bases). Germline loops: CDR1 DFQATT, CDR2 SNEGSKA (reference sequence). CDR3 length equals 12 residues. With 1 base removed from V and 2 bases from J, the gap between germline ends came to 6 bases. The CDR3 loop is CSARGLAYEQYF. CDR3 DNA: TGCAGTGCTAGAGGACTAGCCTACGAGCAGTACTTC.

V usage is TRBV4-3 and J usage is TRBJ1-3; D is undetermined. V dropped 0 bases and J dropped 0 bases, with 9 bases sitting between them. The CDR3 totals 16 residues. Germline CDR1 LGHNA, CDR2 YSLEER. The DNA of the CDR3 is TGCGCCAGCAGCCAAGATTTTGGCCTCTCTGGAAACACCATATATTTT. The encoded protein is CASSQDFGLSGNTIYF.

V is TRBV3-1 and J is TRBJ1-1; no definite D call. Looked up from germline, CDR1 is LGHDT and CDR2 is YNNKEL (reference sequence). Trimming shortened V by 1 base and J by 0 bases, and 6 bases separated the two germline ends. The CDR3 runs to 14 residues. The CDR3 spells CASSQGAVNTEAFF. The CDR3 DNA follows: TGTGCCAGCAGCCAAGGGGCGGTGAACACTGAAGCTTTCTTT.

The CDR3 sequence: CASRSSYEQYF. The CDR3 DNA sequence: TGTGCCAGCAGGAGCTCCTACGAGCAGTACTTC. The V gene is TRBV2, the J gene TRBJ2-7; D unclear. Trimming took 6 bases from V and 0 from J, leaving 3 bases between them. The CDR3 is 11 amino acids. CDR1 is SNHLY and CDR2 is FYNNEI in the germline V gene.

V and J are TRBV24-1 and TRBJ1-5; the D is unclear. CDR3 length equals 16 residues. The germline V and J ends were trimmed by 3 bases and 0 bases, with 11 bases remaining between them. Germline CDR1 KGHDR, CDR2 SFDVKD. The CDR3 loop is CATSDPGHLSNQPQHF. The CDR3, as DNA: TGTGCCACCAGTGATCCGGGCCACCTTAGCAATCAGCCCCAGCATTTT.

This clonotype appeared a few times. The CDR3 is CSAPRGGANTEAFF. The CDR3 DNA reads as TGCAGTGCGCCCCGGGGGGGGGCGAACACTGAAGCTTTCTTT. The chain couples TRBV20-1 to TRBJ1-1; a weak D match, TRBD1 (6 bases). Trimming took off 6 bases at V and 1 base at J, with 15 bases between the two ends. The CDR3 loop spans 14 amino acids. Germline-derived CDR1 and CDR2 are DFQATT and SNEGSKA (reference sequence).

The rearrangement joins TRBV9 to TRBJ1-1; TRBD1 might be the D (5 bases). The CDR3 loop spans 15 amino acids. Between the trimmed V and J ends, which lost 1 base and 0 bases, there was a span of 10 bases. Germline V gene data show CDR1 as SGDLS and CDR2 as YYNGEE. CDR3 amino acids: CASSVSTAMNTEAFF. The DNA of the CDR3 is TGTGCCAGCAGCGTATCGACAGCCATGAACACTGAAGCTTTCTTT.